This TCR beta chain came from a study of T cell repertoires in cytomegalovirus infection. The wider study: Signatures in public TCR beta sequences pointed to both CMV infection and matching HLA type. The study, taken as a whole, reports: Dominant in the ex vivo response were TCR beta clonotypes restricted by HLA-C and specific for CMV.

The CDR3 contains 16 residues. Losses at the gene ends were 1 base for V and 2 bases for J; bases not matched to a gene: 8. CDR1 and CDR2 from the germline V gene are DFQATT and SNEGSKA (reference sequence). TCRdb processed the reads anew with MiXCR; each CDR3 protein has one entry. The sample has fewer than 200,000 distinct CDR3 sequences, approximately 19% seen once. This clonotype showed up just a few times. Its antigen is not known. The clonotype was recovered from a human donor in good health (CMV status not recorded). Some clones in this sample may be carry-over from other donors' samples. Sequencing used PBMCs. The chain uses TRBV20-1 and TRBJ2-3, with 8 bases fitting TRBD1. The CDR3 sequence is CSARGLWTGYTDTQYF. CDR3 nucleotides: TGCAGTGCTAGAGGACTTTGGACAGGGTACACAGATACGCAGTATTTT.